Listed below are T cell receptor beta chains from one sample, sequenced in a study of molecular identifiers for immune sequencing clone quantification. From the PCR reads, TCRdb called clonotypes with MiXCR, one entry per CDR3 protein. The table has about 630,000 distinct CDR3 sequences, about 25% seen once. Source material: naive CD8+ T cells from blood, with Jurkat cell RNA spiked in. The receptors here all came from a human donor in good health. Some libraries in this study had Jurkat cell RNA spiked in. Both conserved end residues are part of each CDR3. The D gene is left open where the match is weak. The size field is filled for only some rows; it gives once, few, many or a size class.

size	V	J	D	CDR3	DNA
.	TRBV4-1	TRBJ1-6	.	CASSQRTSEALHF	TGCGCCAGCAGCCAGCGGACGTCCGAGGCCCTCCACTTT
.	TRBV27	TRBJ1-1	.	CASSGRDPMNTEAFF	TGTGCCAGCAGTGGCAGGGACCCGATGAACACTGAAGCTTTCTTT
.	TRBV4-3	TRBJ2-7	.	CASSQDLGAGDYEQDF	TGCGCCAGCAGCCAAGATCTGGGGGCAGGGGACTACGAGCAGGACTTC
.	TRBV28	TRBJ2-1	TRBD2	CASTLELAAHNEQFF	TGTGCCAGCACCCTGGAGCTAGCGGCCCACAATGAGCAGTTCTTC
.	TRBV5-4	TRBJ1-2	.	CASSQWLGTYYGYTF	TGTGCCAGCAGCCAATGGCTGGGGACATATTATGGCTACACCTTC
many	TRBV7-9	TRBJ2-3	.	CASSNPPDRSATDTQYF	TGTGCCAGCAGCAACCCCCCAGACAGGTCCGCCACAGATACGCAGTATTTT
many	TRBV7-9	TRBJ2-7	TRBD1	CASSPRTGVRTYEQYF	TGTGCCAGCAGCCCGAGGACAGGGGTGAGAACCTACGAGCAGTACTTC
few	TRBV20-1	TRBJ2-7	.	CSAGENYYEQYF	TGCAGTGCAGGGGAGAATTACTACGAGCAGTACTTC
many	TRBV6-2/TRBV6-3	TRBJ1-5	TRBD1	CASSNPGQGAVWSNQPQHF	TGTGCCAGCAGCAACCCGGGACAGGGGGCCGTCTGGAGCAATCAGCCCCAGCATTTT
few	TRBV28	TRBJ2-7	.	CASSFRGPASGEQYF	TGTGCCAGCAGTTTCCGCGGACCCGCATCGGGGGAGCAGTACTTC
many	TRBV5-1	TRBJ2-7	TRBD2	CASSLAWASGSYEQYF	TGCGCCAGCAGCTTGGCCTGGGCTAGCGGGAGCTACGAGCAGTACTTC
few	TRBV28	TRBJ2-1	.	CASRDEGFWNEQFF	TGTGCCAGCAGAGACGAAGGGTTTTGGAATGAGCAGTTCTTC
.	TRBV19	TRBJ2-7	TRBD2	CASSPGLAGKYNYEQYF	TGTGCCAGTAGCCCGGGACTAGCGGGAAAGTACAACTACGAGCAGTACTTC
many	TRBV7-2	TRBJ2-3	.	CASSSLGNGDTQYF	TGTGCCAGCAGCTCCCTTGGGAACGGGGATACGCAGTATTTT
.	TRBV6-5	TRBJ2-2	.	CASSYAVTGVITGELFF	TGTGCCAGCAGTTACGCCGTAACGGGGGTCATCACCGGGGAGCTGTTTTTT
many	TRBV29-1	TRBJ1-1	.	CSVHGGSGSAFF	TGCAGCGTTCATGGGGGCTCGGGTTCAGCTTTCTTT
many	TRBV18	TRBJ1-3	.	CASSLTQTADFSGNTIYF	TGTGCCAGCTCGCTTACCCAGACAGCGGATTTCTCTGGAAACACCATATATTTT
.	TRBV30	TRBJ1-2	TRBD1	CAWRAGTGGNYGYTF	TGTGCCTGGAGGGCCGGGACAGGGGGCAACTATGGCTACACCTTC
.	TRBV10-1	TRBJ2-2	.	CASIQLLPNTGELFF	TGCGCCAGCATTCAATTACTACCGAACACCGGGGAGCTGTTTTTT
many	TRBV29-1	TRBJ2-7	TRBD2	CSVISGSGEQYF	TGCAGCGTAATTAGCGGGAGTGGCGAGCAGTACTTC
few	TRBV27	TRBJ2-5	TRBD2	CASSTGLAVSLEAQYF	TGTGCCAGCAGTACAGGACTAGCGGTTAGTTTAGAGGCCCAGTACTTC
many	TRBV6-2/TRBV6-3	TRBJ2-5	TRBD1	CASGIYRGQEETQYF	TGTGCCAGCGGGATTTACAGGGGTCAGGAAGAGACCCAGTACTTC
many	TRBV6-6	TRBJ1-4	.	CASRTDRSNEKLFF	TGTGCCAGCAGAACAGACAGGAGTAATGAAAAACTGTTTTTT
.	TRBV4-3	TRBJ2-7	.	CAGSQDRGPTLRYEQYF	TGCGCCGGCAGCCAAGATCGTGGGCCGACTTTGCGCTACGAGCAGTACTTC
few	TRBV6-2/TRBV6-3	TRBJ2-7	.	CASSYLQSYEQYF	TGTGCCAGCAGTTACCTTCAGTCCTACGAGCAGTACTTC
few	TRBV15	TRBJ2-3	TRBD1	CATSRDLGTGLGTTDTQYF	TGTGCCACCAGCAGAGACCTGGGGACAGGGTTAGGGACCACAGATACGCAGTATTTT
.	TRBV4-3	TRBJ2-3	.	CASSQDPPGSSTDTQYF	TGCGCCAGCAGCCAAGATCCTCCAGGGTCGAGCACAGATACGCAGTATTTT
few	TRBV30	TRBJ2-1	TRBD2	CAWDPSGAGTMGVEFF	TGTGCCTGGGACCCTTCAGGAGCCGGGACTATGGGTGTCGAGTTCTTC
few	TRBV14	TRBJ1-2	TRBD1	CASSQENRGTNYGYTF	TGTGCCAGCAGCCAAGAAAACAGGGGTACCAACTATGGCTACACCTTC
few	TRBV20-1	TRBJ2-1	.	CRVQGGSNEQFF	TGCAGAGTACAGGGAGGTAGCAATGAGCAGTTCTTC
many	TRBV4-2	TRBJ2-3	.	CASSQDRGLGTDTQYF	TGCGCCAGCAGCCAAGATCGTGGGCTCGGCACAGATACGCAGTATTTT
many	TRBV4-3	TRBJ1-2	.	CASSQAQDYYGYTF	TGCGCCAGCAGCCAAGCCCAGGATTACTATGGCTACACCTTC
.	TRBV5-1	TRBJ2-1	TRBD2	CASSLGASGRIDEQFF	TGCGCCAGCAGCTTGGGGGCTAGCGGGAGAATCGATGAGCAGTTCTTC
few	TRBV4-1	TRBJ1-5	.	CARSHLSNQPQHF	TGCGCCCGCAGCCACCTTAGCAATCAGCCCCAGCATTTT
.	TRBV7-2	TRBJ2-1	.	CASRPRRGYSEQFF	TGTGCCAGCAGACCCCGACGGGGTTACAGTGAGCAGTTCTTC
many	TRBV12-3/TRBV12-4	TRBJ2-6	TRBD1	CASSFRFPGQGISGANVLTF	TGTGCCAGCAGTTTTAGGTTCCCGGGACAGGGGATCTCTGGGGCCAACGTCCTGACTTTC
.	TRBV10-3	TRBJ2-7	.	CAISGGLATYEQYF	TGTGCCATCAGTGGAGGGCTTGCAACCTACGAGCAGTACTTC
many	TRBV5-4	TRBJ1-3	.	CASSLAGSSGNTIYF	TGTGCCAGCAGCTTGGCCGGCAGCTCTGGAAACACCATATATTTT
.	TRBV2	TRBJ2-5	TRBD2	CATRGLARWETQYF	TGTGCCACGAGAGGACTAGCCCGGTGGGAGACCCAGTACTTC
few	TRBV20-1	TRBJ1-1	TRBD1	CSAHDRAVTEAFF	TGCAGTGCTCACGACAGGGCTGTGACTGAAGCTTTCTTT
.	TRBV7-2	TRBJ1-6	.	CASSPIRGASPLHF	TGTGCCAGCAGCCCAATTCGGGGGGCTTCACCCCTCCACTTT
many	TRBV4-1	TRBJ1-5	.	CASSQQTSNQPQHF	TGCGCCAGCAGCCAACAGACAAGTAATCAGCCCCAGCATTTT
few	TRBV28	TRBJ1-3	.	CASSSPRMDSGNTIYF	TGTGCCAGCAGTTCGCCGAGGATGGACTCTGGAAACACCATATATTTT
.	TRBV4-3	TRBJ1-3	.	CASSQDLMSSGNTIYF	TGCGCCAGCAGCCAAGATCTGATGAGCTCTGGAAACACCATATATTTT
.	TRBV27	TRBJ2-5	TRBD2	CASSAGTSGTYQETQYF	TGTGCCAGCAGTGCCGGGACTAGCGGAACGTACCAAGAGACCCAGTACTTC
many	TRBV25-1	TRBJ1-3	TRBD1	CASSESPRDRFGNTIYF	TGTGCCAGCAGTGAATCACCCCGGGACAGATTTGGAAACACCATATATTTT
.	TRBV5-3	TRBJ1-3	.	CASSLDGLSGNTIYF	TGTGCCAGCAGCTTGGACGGGCTCTCTGGAAACACCATATATTTT
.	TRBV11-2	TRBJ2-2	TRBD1	CASRKPGQGVTGELFF	TGTGCCAGCAGAAAACCGGGACAGGGGGTCACCGGGGAGCTGTTTTTT
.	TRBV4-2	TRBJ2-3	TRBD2	CASSIQREAIQDTQSF	TGTGCCAGCAGCATCCAGCGGGAGGCCATTCAGGATACGCAGTCCTTT
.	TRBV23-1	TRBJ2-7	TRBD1	CASSPGQRNYEQYF	TGCGCCAGCAGTCCGGGACAGAGAAACTACGAGCAGTACTTC